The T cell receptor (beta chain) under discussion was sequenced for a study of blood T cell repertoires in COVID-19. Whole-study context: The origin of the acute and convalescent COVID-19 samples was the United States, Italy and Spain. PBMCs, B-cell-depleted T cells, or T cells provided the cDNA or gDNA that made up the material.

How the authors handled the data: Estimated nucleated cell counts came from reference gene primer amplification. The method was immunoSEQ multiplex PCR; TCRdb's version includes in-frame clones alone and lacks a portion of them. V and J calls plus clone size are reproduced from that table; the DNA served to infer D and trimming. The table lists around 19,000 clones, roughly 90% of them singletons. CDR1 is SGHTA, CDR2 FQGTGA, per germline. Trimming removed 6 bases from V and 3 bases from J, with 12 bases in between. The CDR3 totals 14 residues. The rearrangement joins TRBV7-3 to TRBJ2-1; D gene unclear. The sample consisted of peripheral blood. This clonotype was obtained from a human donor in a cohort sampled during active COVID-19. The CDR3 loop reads CASSADTDYNEQFF. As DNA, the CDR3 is TGTGCCAGCAGTGCAGACACAGACTACAATGAGCAGTTCTTC.